Included here is one T cell receptor beta chain sequence, with context. This sample stems from a study of blood T cell repertoires in COVID-19. In the source study's methods: Using reference gene primer amplification, nucleated cell counts were estimated. Profiling relied on immunoSEQ multiplex PCR, and the TCRdb table lists in-frame clones only, not all of them. D and trimming come from the DNA, and the V and J calls and clone size come from that table. The sample has approximately 290,000 clones, 89% seen once. Germline V CDR1 and CDR2: LGHNA, YSLEER. Trimming stripped 0 bases from V and 0 bases from J, with 10 bases between. The CDR3 runs 16 residues.

The receptor was isolated from a woman in her sixties or seventies with acute or convalescent COVID-19. The sequenced material came from peripheral blood. V and J are TRBV4-3 and TRBJ2-3, with a weak D call TRBD2 (6 bases). CDR3 sequence (DNA): TGCGCCAGCAGCCAAGATCTAGCGTCTAGCACAGATACGCAGTATTTT. Its translation is CASSQDLASSTDTQYF.